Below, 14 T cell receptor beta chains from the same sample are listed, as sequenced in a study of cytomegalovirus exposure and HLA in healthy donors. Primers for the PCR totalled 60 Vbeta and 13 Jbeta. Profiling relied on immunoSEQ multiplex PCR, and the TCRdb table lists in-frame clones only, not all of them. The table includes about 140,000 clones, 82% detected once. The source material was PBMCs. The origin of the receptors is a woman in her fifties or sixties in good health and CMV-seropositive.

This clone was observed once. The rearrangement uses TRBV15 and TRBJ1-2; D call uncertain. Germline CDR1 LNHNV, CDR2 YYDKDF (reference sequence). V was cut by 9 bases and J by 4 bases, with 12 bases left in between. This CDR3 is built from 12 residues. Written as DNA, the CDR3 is TGTGCCACGGCGGATTTGCCCTATGGCTACACCTTC. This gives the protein CATADLPYGYTF. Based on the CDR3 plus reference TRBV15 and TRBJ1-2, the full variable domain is DAMVIQNPRYQVTQFGKPVTLSCSQTLNHNVMYWYQQKSSQAPKLLFHYYDKDFNNEADTPDNFQSRRPNTSFCFLDIRSPGLGDTAMYLCATADLPYGYTFGSGTRLTVV.

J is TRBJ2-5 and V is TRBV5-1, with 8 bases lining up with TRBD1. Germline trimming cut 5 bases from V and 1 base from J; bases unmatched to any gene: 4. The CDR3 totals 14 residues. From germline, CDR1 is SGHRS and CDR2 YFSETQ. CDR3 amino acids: CASRSQGAQETQYF. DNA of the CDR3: TGCGCCAGCAGGAGTCAGGGGGCCCAAGAGACCCAGTACTTC.

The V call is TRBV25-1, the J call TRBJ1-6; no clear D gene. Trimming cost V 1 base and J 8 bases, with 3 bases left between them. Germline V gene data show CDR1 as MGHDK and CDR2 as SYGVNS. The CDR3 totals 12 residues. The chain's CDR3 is CASSESDSPLHF. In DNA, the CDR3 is TGTGCCAGCAGTGAATCAGATTCACCCCTCCACTTT.

The chain's CDR3 is CASSAYRDTGELFF. CDR3 bases: TGTGCCAGTAGTGCGTACAGGGACACCGGGGAGCTGTTTTTT. This chain uses TRBV19 with TRBJ2-2; perhaps TRBD1 as D (6 bases). This CDR3 comprises 14 residues. Germline V gene lookup returns CDR1 LNHDA and CDR2 SQIVND (reference sequence). Trimming cost V 5 bases and J 3 bases, with 10 bases left between them.

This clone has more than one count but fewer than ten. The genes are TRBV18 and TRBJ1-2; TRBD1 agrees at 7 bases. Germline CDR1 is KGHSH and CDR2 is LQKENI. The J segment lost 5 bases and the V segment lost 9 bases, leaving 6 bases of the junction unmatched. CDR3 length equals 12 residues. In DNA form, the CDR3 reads TGTGCCAGTTCTACAGGGGAGTATGGCTACACCTTC. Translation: CASSTGEYGYTF. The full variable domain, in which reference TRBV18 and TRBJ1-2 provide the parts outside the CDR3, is NAGVMQNPRHLVRRRGQEARLRCSPMKGHSHVYWYRQLPEEGLKFMVYLQKENIIDESGMPKERFSAEFPKEGPSILRIQQVVRGDSAAYFCASSTGEYGYTFGSGTRLTVV.

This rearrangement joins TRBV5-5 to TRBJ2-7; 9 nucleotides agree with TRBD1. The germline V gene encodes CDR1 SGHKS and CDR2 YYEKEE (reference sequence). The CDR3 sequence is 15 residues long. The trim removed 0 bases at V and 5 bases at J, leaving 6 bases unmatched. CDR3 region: CASSLVGTGFDEQYF. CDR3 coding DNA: TGTGCCAGCAGCTTGGTTGGGACAGGGTTCGACGAGCAGTACTTC.

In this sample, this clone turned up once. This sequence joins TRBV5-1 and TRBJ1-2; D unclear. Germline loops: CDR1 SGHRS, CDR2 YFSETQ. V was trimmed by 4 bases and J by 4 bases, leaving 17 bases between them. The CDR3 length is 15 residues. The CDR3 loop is CASSPGGGEGYGYTF. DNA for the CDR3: TGCGCCAGCAGCCCGGGCGGTGGGGAGGGCTATGGCTACACCTTC.

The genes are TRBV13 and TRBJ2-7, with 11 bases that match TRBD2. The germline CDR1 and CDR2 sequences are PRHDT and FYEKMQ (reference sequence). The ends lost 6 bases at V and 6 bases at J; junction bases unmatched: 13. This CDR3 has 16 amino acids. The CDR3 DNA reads TGTGCCAGCAGTATAGGACTAGCGGGCACCTGGGGCGAGCAGTACTTC. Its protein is CASSIGLAGTWGEQYF.

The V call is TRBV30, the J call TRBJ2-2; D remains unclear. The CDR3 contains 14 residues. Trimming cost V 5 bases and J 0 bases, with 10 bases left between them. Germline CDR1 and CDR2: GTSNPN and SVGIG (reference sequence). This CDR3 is CAWGRLANTGELFF. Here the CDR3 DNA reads TGTGCCTGGGGAAGGCTAGCGAACACCGGGGAGCTGTTTTTT.

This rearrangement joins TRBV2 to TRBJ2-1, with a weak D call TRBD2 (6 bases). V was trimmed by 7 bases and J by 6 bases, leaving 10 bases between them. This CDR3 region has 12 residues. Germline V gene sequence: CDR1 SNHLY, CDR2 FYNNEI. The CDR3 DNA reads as TGTGCCAGCAACGTGGGGGGCAATGAGCAGTTCTTC. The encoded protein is CASNVGGNEQFF.

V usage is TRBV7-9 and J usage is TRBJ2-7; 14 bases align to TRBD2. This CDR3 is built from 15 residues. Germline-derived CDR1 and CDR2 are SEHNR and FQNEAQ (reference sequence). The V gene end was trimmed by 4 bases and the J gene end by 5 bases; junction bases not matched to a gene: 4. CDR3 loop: CASSSPGLAGDEQYF. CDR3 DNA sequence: TGTGCCAGCAGCTCTCCGGGACTAGCGGGAGACGAGCAGTACTTC.

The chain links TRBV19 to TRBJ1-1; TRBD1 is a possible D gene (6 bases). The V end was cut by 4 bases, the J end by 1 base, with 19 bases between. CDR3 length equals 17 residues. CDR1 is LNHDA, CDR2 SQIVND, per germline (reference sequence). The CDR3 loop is CASSRDGPARGNTEAFF. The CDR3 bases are TGTGCCAGTAGTAGGGACGGGCCGGCCAGGGGGAACACTGAAGCTTTCTTT.

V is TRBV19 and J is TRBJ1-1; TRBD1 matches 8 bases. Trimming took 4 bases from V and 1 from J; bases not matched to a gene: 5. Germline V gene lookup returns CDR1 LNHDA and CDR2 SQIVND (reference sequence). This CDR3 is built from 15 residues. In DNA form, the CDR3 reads TGTGCCAGTAGTACCAGACAGGGGCGGAACACTGAAGCTTTCTTT. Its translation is CASSTRQGRNTEAFF.

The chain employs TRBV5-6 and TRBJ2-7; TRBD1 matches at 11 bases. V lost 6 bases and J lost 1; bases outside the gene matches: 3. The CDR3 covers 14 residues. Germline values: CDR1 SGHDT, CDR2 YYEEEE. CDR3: CASTRDRGSYEQYF. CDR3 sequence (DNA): TGTGCCAGCACCCGGGACAGGGGGTCCTACGAGCAGTACTTC.